These 14 T cell receptor beta chains originate from one sample sequenced in a study of cytomegalovirus exposure and HLA in healthy donors. Use of 60 Vbeta and 13 Jbeta primers characterized the PCR. Clones were read by immunoSEQ multiplex PCR, and TCRdb kept only the in-frame ones, dropping some. Altogether around 130,000 clones are present, around 75% being singletons, with the ten largest covering 3.1%. Specimen: PBMCs. These receptors originate from a man aged 25 to 40 in good health and CMV-seronegative.

This clone has just a few counts. J is TRBJ2-1 and V is TRBV30; D is undetermined. This CDR3 has 12 residues. Trimming took 2 bases from V and 7 from J, leaving 9 bases between them. Germline assignment: CDR1 GTSNPN and CDR2 SVGIG (reference sequence). CDR3 sequence (DNA): TGTGCCTGGAGTTTCTTTATTAATGAGCAGTTCTTC. Translating it yields CAWSFFINEQFF.

The chain employs TRBV18 and TRBJ1-4; D may be TRBD1 (5 bases). The V gene lost 6 bases and the J gene lost 2 bases, with 10 bases spanning the gap. The CDR3 runs to 14 residues. Germline V gene lookup returns CDR1 KGHSH and CDR2 LQKENI. CDR3 sequence reads: CASSRGSTNEKLFF. The CDR3 DNA follows: TGTGCCAGCTCCCGGGGGTCTACTAATGAAAAACTGTTTTTT.

The chain couples TRBV5-5 to TRBJ1-3; D is undetermined. The CDR3 length is 14 residues. The germline V gene encodes CDR1 SGHKS and CDR2 YYEKEE (reference sequence). V lost 0 bases to trimming and J lost 4 bases, with 8 bases between them. This CDR3 reads CASSLASGGNTIYF. The CDR3 DNA sequence: TGTGCCAGCAGCTTGGCCAGCGGGGGAAACACCATATATTTT. Variable domain in full (rest from reference TRBV5-5 and TRBJ1-3): DAGVTQSPTHLIKTRGQQVTLRCSPISGHKSVSWYQQVLGQGPQFIFQYYEKEERGRGNFPDRFSARQFPNYSSELNVNALLLGDSALYLCASSLASGGNTIYFGEGSWLTVV.

This chain links TRBV7-9 with TRBJ1-4; TRBD1 matches at 9 bases. Germline CDR1 and CDR2: SEHNR and FQNEAQ (reference sequence). The CDR3 runs to 17 residues. The ends lost 5 bases at V and 6 bases at J; junction bases unmatched: 13. The CDR3 protein is CASSPLGQGIGDEKLFF. The CDR3, as DNA: TGTGCCAGCAGCCCCCTGGGACAGGGTATCGGTGATGAAAAACTGTTTTTT.

This chain connects TRBV4-3 to TRBJ2-7; the match to TRBD2 covers 11 bases. This CDR3 region has 17 residues. CDR1 and CDR2 from the germline V gene are LGHNA and YSLEER. With 4 bases clipped from V and 2 bases from J, the junction kept 10 bases outside the gene matches. CDR3 sequence reads: CASSRDRGTSGPYEQYF. CDR3 DNA: TGCGCCAGCAGCCGCGACCGTGGGACTAGCGGACCCTACGAGCAGTACTTC.

V gene TRBV19 combines with J gene TRBJ1-1; a possible D gene is TRBD1 (5 bases). The CDR3 runs 13 residues. V lost 1 base and J 4 bases, leaving 7 bases between the germline ends. Germline V gene sequence: CDR1 LNHDA, CDR2 SQIVND (reference sequence). The CDR3 is CASSIGGATEAFF. The CDR3 DNA reads TGTGCCAGTAGTATAGGTGGGGCCACTGAAGCTTTCTTT. Complete variable domain (other parts from reference TRBV19 and TRBJ1-1): DGGITQSPKYLFRKEGQNVTLSCEQNLNHDAMYWYRQDPGQGLRLIYYSQIVNDFQKGDIAEGYSVSREKKESFPLTVTSAQKNPTAFYLCASSIGGATEAFFGQGTRLTVV.

This sequence joins TRBV28 and TRBJ1-4, with no clear D. Germline loops: CDR1 MDHEN, CDR2 SYDVKM. Trimming took 1 base from V and 0 from J, leaving 3 bases between them. The CDR3 runs 14 residues. This chain's CDR3 is CASSLSSTNEKLFF. CDR3 in DNA: TGTGCCAGCAGTTTATCTTCAACTAATGAAAAACTGTTTTTT.

The CDR3 region has the DNA TGTGCCAGCTCACCCTTACCAGGGGGCGGTAACACTGAAGCTTTCTTT. The encoded protein is CASSPLPGGGNTEAFF. J is TRBJ1-1 and V is TRBV18, with 8 bases that match TRBD1. CDR1 is KGHSH, CDR2 LQKENI, per germline. This CDR3 has 16 amino acids. With V trimmed by 3 bases and J by 2 bases, 8 bases remained unmatched.

The chain carries TRBV18 and TRBJ2-7, with 9 positions matching TRBD1. The V and J ends lost 8 bases and 0 bases, in that order; junction bases with no gene match: 11. Germline V gives CDR1 KGHSH, CDR2 LQKENI. The CDR3 sequence is 16 residues long. CDR3 DNA: TGTGCCAGCACCCTCGAGGGACAGGGAAGCTCCTACGAGCAGTACTTC. Its protein product is CASTLEGQGSSYEQYF.

In the case of this clone: The junction shows a germline mismatch at one end, possibly a read error. The chain combines TRBV7-7 with TRBJ2-5, with 10 bases aligning to TRBD1. The CDR3 covers 14 residues. CDR1 and CDR2 from the germline V gene are SSHAT and FNYEAQ (reference sequence). CDR3 DNA: TGTGCTAGCAGCCCCGGGACAGGGGAAGAGACCCAGTACTTC. This codes for CASSPGTGEETQYF.

V is TRBV11-2 and J is TRBJ2-7; TRBD2 matches 7 bases. The V gene's germline CDR1 is SGHAT and CDR2 FQNNGV. This CDR3 is built from 16 residues. The V and J ends lost 5 bases and 2 bases, in that order; junction bases with no gene match: 12. Here the CDR3 DNA reads TGTGCCAGCAGCCCATATAGCGGGTGGGACCCCTACGAGCAGTACTTC. Translated: CASSPYSGWDPYEQYF.

This chain joins TRBV5-8 and TRBJ2-1, with 9 bases matching TRBD2. CDR1 is SGHTS and CDR2 is YDEGEE in the germline V gene. V was pared by 4 bases and J by 4 bases, with 9 bases of the junction left unmatched. The CDR3 runs to 16 residues. The CDR3 reads CASSPILLAGYNEQFF. For the CDR3, the DNA is TGTGCCAGCAGCCCAATTCTCCTAGCGGGGTACAATGAGCAGTTCTTC.

The V gene is TRBV7-8, the J gene TRBJ2-7; D not certain. V lost 0 bases, J lost 0 bases, and 6 bases lay in between. In germline, CDR1 is SGHVS, CDR2 FQNEAQ. The CDR3 runs to 14 residues. The CDR3 here is CASSLAALSYEQYF. DNA of the CDR3: TGTGCCAGCAGCTTAGCAGCTCTCTCCTACGAGCAGTACTTC.

V usage is TRBV7-2 and J usage is TRBJ2-7; 10 bases match TRBD1. Germline V gene data show CDR1 as SGHTA and CDR2 as FQGNSA. The V and J ends lost 4 bases and 4 bases, in that order; junction bases with no gene match: 4. The CDR3 is made up of 14 amino acids. The chain's CDR3 is CASSSGQGLYEQYF. The CDR3 DNA is TGTGCCAGCAGCTCGGGACAGGGGTTGTACGAGCAGTACTTC.